These 8 T cell receptor beta chains originate from one sample sequenced in a study of T cells in Graves' hyperthyroidism and ophthalmopathy. Template material for amplifying TCR beta CDR3 regions consisted of RNA transcripts. TCR CDR3 regions were first amplified by RT-PCR with HTBI primers. MiXCR, applied by TCRdb to the multiplex PCR reads, yields one record per CDR3 protein. The data contain 620,000 or so distinct CDR3 sequences, roughly 14% of them seen just once; the ten biggest clones take up around 12%. Sequences were obtained from blood. The receptors were sampled from a woman aged 50 to 65 with Graves' ophthalmopathy.

Worth noting for this clonotype: This may arise from a read error, as a much more abundant clone is one base away. V usage is TRBV20-1 and J usage is TRBJ2-7; possibly TRBD1 or TRBD2 for D (5 bases each). CDR3 length: 14 amino acids. The V gene's germline CDR1 is DFQATT and CDR2 SNEGSKA (reference sequence). The germline V and J ends were trimmed by 2 bases and 3 bases, with 14 bases remaining between them. CDR3 bases: TGCAGTGCTAGACGGGGCTCCTCGGTCTACGAGCAGTACTTC. Its protein is CSARRGSSVYEQYF.

This clonotype has a handful of counts. The chain recombines TRBV7-2 with TRBJ1-3; D is undetermined. Germline V gives CDR1 SGHTA, CDR2 FQGNSA. Between the trimmed V and J ends, which lost 2 bases and 4 bases, there was a span of 9 bases. This CDR3 region has 14 residues. CDR3 amino acids: CASSLTGQGNTIYF. As DNA, the CDR3 is TGTGCCAGCAGCTTAACTGGCCAAGGAAACACCATATATTTT.

Comment on this clonotype: A read error may be the cause here, since a much bigger clone is one base away. V is TRBV18 and J is TRBJ1-1; no clear D gene. Per the germline V gene, CDR1 is KGHSH and CDR2 is LQKENI. This CDR3 region has 12 residues. Here the CDR3 DNA reads TGTGTCAGCTCACCACGTGTAGCCGAAGCTTTCTTT. It translates to CVSSPRVAEAFF.

A note on this clonotype: This clone may be a read error of a much larger clone one base away. The chain recombines TRBV30 with TRBJ2-7, with 8 nucleotides matching TRBD1. The CDR3 is 16 residues long. In germline, CDR1 is GTSNPN, CDR2 SVGIG (reference sequence). V shed 2 bases, J shed 4 bases, and the junction held 13 bases outside the gene matches. In DNA form, the CDR3 reads TGTGCCTGGAGTCAAATTCTGACAGGGGCCAGATACGAGCAGTACTTC. Protein sequence: CAWSQILTGARYEQYF.

The chain's CDR3 is CASSPILSDYGYTF. CDR3 nucleotides: TGTGCCAGCTCACCAATTCTGAGTGACTATGGCTACACCTTC. This rearrangement joins TRBV18 to TRBJ1-2, with no clear D. The ends were cut back, 2 bases at V and 3 bases at J, with 10 bases in the middle. The CDR3 runs to 14 residues. Germline V gene sequence: CDR1 KGHSH, CDR2 LQKENI.

This clonotype was observed at least ten times. The gene calls are TRBV12-3 or TRBV12-4 and TRBJ1-1; D is undetermined. The CDR3 totals 14 residues. V shed 7 bases and J shed 3 bases, with 15 bases lying between them. CDR3 amino acids: CASINLAQYTEAFF. The CDR3 DNA sequence: TGTGCCAGCATCAACCTCGCCCAGTACACTGAAGCTTTCTTT.

This clonotype was seen at least ten times. This CDR3 reads CASSTTGFDYGYTF. The CDR3 DNA reads as TGTGCCAGCTCCACCACCGGTTTCGACTATGGCTACACCTTC. The chain combines TRBV18 with TRBJ1-2; D is undetermined. Germline V gene sequence: CDR1 KGHSH, CDR2 LQKENI. This CDR3 has 14 residues. V lost 6 bases, J lost 3 bases, and 14 bases lay in between.

At least ten counts were recorded for this clonotype. This rearrangement joins TRBV27 to TRBJ2-3; 8 bases are a match to TRBD2. The CDR3 spans 14 residues. With 5 bases clipped from V and 2 bases from J, the junction kept 3 bases outside the gene matches. Germline CDR1 and CDR2: MNHEY and SMNVEV (reference sequence). The chain's CDR3 is CASSRSGNTDTQYF. For the CDR3, the DNA is TGTGCCAGCAGTCGTAGCGGGAACACAGATACGCAGTATTTT.